This paragraph covers one T cell receptor (beta chain) sequence. Its target antigen remains unknown. There are no base qualities to consult, and no much larger clone falls within one base. This specimen belongs to a study of shared clonotypes between healthy human individuals (dated by TCRdb to the early 2020s). Concerning the study at large: A few men and a couple of women, aged 18 to 49 years, made up the cohort. Each donor's leukapheresis produced roughly between roughly 0.85 and 9.5 billion PBMCs. Per donor, three plates each were used for CD4 naive and CD4 memory, two for CD8 naive, and one for CD8 memory. Blood TCR repertoires of four to six healthy adults were deeply sequenced to estimate repertoire size and the extent of clonotype sharing between individuals. To increase sequencing depth and limit assay-specific biases, different laboratories used diverse techniques to prepare libraries and sequence TCR repertoires. The paper's findings and limits, for the study overall: When a handful of donors were compared, the shared fraction of clonotypes was about 5.4% for naive CD4, less than 4% for naive CD8, more than 2% for memory CD4, and under 0.5% for memory CD8. Incomplete sequencing was indicated by rarefaction of sorted-subset datasets, despite the large sequencing depth. Pairwise subsampling led to the expectation that sequencing depth would affect the degree of clonotype sharing among donors. Naive subsets generally had larger estimated clonotype richness than memory subsets did. Sampling was restricted to blood, and TCR repertoires in tissues likely differ from the TCR repertoires found in blood. The genetic and exposure-history diversity represented was limited by the small number of donors. Compared with non-shared clonotypes, clonotypes shared by all four sorted-subset donors had higher generation probabilities.

CD8 naive samples were CD45RO-negative cells positively selected for CCR7, giving a CD45RA+CCR7+ population that excluded TemRA cells. Donors were healthy HIV-negative adults with no recently reported acute infections or vaccinations. Only Caucasian adults living in Nashville, Tennessee, USA were represented among the donors. Blood was collected by leukapheresis, and PBMCs were isolated by Ficoll-Histopaque density gradient centrifugation and then cryopreserved in liquid nitrogen vapor phase. Analytical flow cytometry was used to check the purity and quantity of each magnetically sorted T cell population. Genomic DNA was isolated from each sorted fraction and quantified by UV absorbance on a Nanodrop 2000c. TCR CDR3 regions were amplified from genomic DNA by multiplex PCR using the deep immunoSEQ assay. For each cell subset, the extracted genomic DNA was distributed evenly across all wells of several immunoSEQ 96-well plates, and each plate served as one replicate. For sorted subsets, each replicate PCR was loaded with about 0.2 ug genomic DNA, equivalent to 30,000 to 35,000 T cell genomes. Purified libraries were measured with a Qubit 3.0 fluorometer, size-checked on a Bioanalyzer 2100, and measured again with the KAPA Library Quantification kit. Every immunoSEQ 96-well plate was sequenced on a dedicated single-read 150-cycle Illumina NextSeq 550 flow cell. Regarding the original processing steps: Because only junctional sequences without quality scores were contained in the immunoSEQ output, filtering matching that applied to full-length reads could not be performed. Sequences were annotated with PyIR, a Python wrapper for IgBLAST v1.9, using IMGT germline references to assign V/J genes and CDR3. Any read was removed if the V/J assignment was weak (E-value above 1e-6), the CDR3 was missing, or the read contained stop codons, out-of-frame junctions, or ambiguous translated residues. V3J clonotypes were defined as sequences sharing an identical inferred V gene, J gene, and CDR3 amino acid sequence. Percentage overlap between repertoires was computed as shared unique clonotypes divided by the size of the smaller repertoire. Repertoire richness was assessed with RTK rarefaction, the Chao1 estimator, and Recon v2.1 estimates of unobserved clonotypes. For all TCRbeta clonotypes obtained by the gDNA method from a handful of donors, generation probabilities were computed with OLGA. The clones in this table, taken by TCRdb from immuneACCESS, are in-frame only. Not every clone is retained; where verified, under half of the shortfall comes from an unresolved V gene, and the cause of the rest is unknown. V, J and clone size are those of that table, while D and trimming were read from the DNA. The sample includes around 2,100,000 clones, with about 94% observed a single time. Of the sample, approximately 1.2% is held by the ten largest clones.

V loses 5 bases, J loses 4 bases, and the germline ends lie 11 bases apart. CDR3 length: 13 amino acids, cysteine to phenylalanine. Kept here is only the CDR3 DNA, which spans 39 bases and is read in frame from base 1. Via the germline V gene (reference sequence), CDR1 is MNHEY and CDR2 SMNVEV. The V gene is TRBV27 and the J gene is TRBJ1-2, with no confident D gene call. The sequencing input was naive CD8+ T cells sorted from blood. The meaning of the sample's cell subset or site label: CD45RA+CCR7+. The origin of this receptor is a man between 18 and 29 years old in good health. For the CDR3, the sequence is CASSRGPSYGYTF. The sequenced DNA is TGTGCCAGCAGTCGAGGGCCCTCCTATGGCTACACCTTC.